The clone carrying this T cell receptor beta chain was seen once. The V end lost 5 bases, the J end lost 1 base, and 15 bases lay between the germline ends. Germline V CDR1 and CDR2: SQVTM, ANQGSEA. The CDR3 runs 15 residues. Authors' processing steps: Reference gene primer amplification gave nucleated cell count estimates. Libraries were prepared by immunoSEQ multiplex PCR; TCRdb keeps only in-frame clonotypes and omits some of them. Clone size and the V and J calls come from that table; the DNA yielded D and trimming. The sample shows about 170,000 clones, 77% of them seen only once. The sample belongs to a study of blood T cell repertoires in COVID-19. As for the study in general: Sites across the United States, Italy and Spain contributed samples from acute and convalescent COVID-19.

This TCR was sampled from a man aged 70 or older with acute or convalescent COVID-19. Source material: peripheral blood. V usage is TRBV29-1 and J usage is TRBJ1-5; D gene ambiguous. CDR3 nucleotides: TGCAGCGTTATTGAGGGAGTAGGGAGCAATCAGCCCCAGCATTTT. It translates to CSVIEGVGSNQPQHF.